This T cell receptor beta chain derives from a study of CD8+ T cells in alopecia areata. Treatment defined: oral pan-JAK inhibitor, 5-10 mg twice daily. Collection of lesional scalp punch biopsies and peripheral blood was performed in alopecia areata patients. Germline V lookup: CDR1 SEHNR, CDR2 FQNEAQ (reference sequence). The V gene end was trimmed by 4 bases and the J gene end by 4 bases; junction bases not matched to a gene: 11. The CDR3 sequence is 16 residues long. The sequencing template was cDNA reverse transcribed from extracted RNA. The data were produced by immunoSEQ multiplex PCR, yet TCRdb's version contains in-frame clones alone and is incomplete. The sample has approximately 90,000 clones, about 71% seen once. This clone qualifies as medium-sized.

This specimen consisted of CD8+ T cells sorted from blood, obtained at week 44, from a patient treated with tofacitinib. V gene TRBV7-9 combines with J gene TRBJ1-1, with 8 bases fitting TRBD1. The origin of this receptor is a human donor with alopecia areata. This CDR3 reads CASSSGQALGGTEAFF. Written as DNA, the CDR3 is TGTGCCAGCAGCTCGGGACAGGCCCTTGGGGGCACTGAAGCTTTCTTT.